This TCR beta chain was captured in a study of blood T cell repertoires in COVID-19. Sequencing used immunoSEQ multiplex PCR; TCRdb keeps in-frame clones, though not all of them. The sample shows 270,000 or so clones, approximately 89% of them seen only once. J gave up 5 bases and V 5 bases, and 9 bases lay outside the gene matches. The germline V gene has CDR1 MNHEY and CDR2 SMNVEV (reference sequence). The CDR3 is made up of 16 amino acids. Sequencing was carried out using PBMCs or T cells enriched from blood (not recorded which). The rearrangement uses TRBV27 and TRBJ1-5, with TRBD1 matching over 10 bases. The receptor was derived from a man aged 40-49 years who had been exposed to COVID-19. This CDR3 reads CASSSLPGTGDQPQHF. CDR3 sequence (DNA): TGTGCCAGCAGTAGTCTACCCGGGACAGGGGATCAGCCCCAGCATTTT.